These 32 T cell receptor beta chains share one sample of origin, sequenced in a study of blood T cell repertoires in COVID-19. TCRdb's copy holds only in-frame clones and misses some; the assay was immunoSEQ multiplex PCR. The table has about 88,000 clones, around 90% seen once; the top ten hold 6.5% to 8.5%. Material: peripheral blood. All receptors come from a man younger than 35 with COVID-19, enrolled during active disease.

This chain connects TRBV28 to TRBJ1-1, with TRBD1 matching over 8 bases. Germline CDR1 MDHEN, CDR2 SYDVKM. This CDR3 spans 15 amino acids. With 5 bases clipped from V and 0 bases from J, the junction kept 5 bases outside the gene matches. The CDR3 DNA reads as TGTGCCAGCAGTACCCGACAGGGGCTGAACACTGAAGCTTTCTTT. It translates to CASSTRQGLNTEAFF.

The J gene is TRBJ2-1, the V gene TRBV24-1; TRBD2 agrees at 11 bases. The CDR3 spans 16 residues. Germline V gene lookup returns CDR1 KGHDR and CDR2 SFDVKD. The trim removed 1 base at V and 4 bases at J, leaving 2 bases unmatched. CDR3 sequence reads: CATSDFASGGYNEQFF. CDR3 DNA: TGTGCCACCAGTGATTTCGCTAGCGGGGGGTACAATGAGCAGTTCTTC.

The V call is TRBV18, the J call TRBJ2-7; tentative D call: TRBD1 (6 bases). The CDR3 is 15 amino acids. The V end lost 6 bases, the J end lost 1 base, and 16 bases lay between the germline ends. Germline V CDR1 and CDR2: KGHSH, LQKENI. Here the CDR3 DNA reads TGTGCCAGCTCGCCCCCGGACAGTTATTCCTACGAGCAGTACTTC. Translation: CASSPPDSYSYEQYF.

The rearrangement uses TRBV5-1 and TRBJ2-1; perhaps TRBD1 as D (5 bases). Germline lookup yields CDR1 SGHRS and CDR2 YFSETQ. Trimming removed 0 bases from V and 6 bases from J, with 10 bases in between. The CDR3 loop spans 14 amino acids. In DNA, the CDR3 is TGCGCCAGCAGCTTGGCCATGGGGCGCAATGAGCAGTTCTTC. This sequence encodes CASSLAMGRNEQFF.

This sequence joins TRBV28 and TRBJ1-2, with 9 bases that match TRBD1. The CDR3 runs 14 residues. Unmatched junction bases numbered 0, after V lost 3 bases and J lost 1 base. Germline-derived CDR1 and CDR2 are MDHEN and SYDVKM. CDR3 sequence (DNA): TGTGCCAGCAGTTTGGGACAGGGTAACTATGGCTACACCTTC. Translating it yields CASSLGQGNYGYTF.

The chain combines TRBV4-1 with TRBJ2-7; D is perhaps TRBD1 (6 bases). This CDR3 has 16 residues. V was trimmed by 5 bases and J by 1 base, leaving 18 bases between them. The germline V gene encodes CDR1 MGHRA and CDR2 YSYEKL. CDR3 region: CASSGRRQVKSYEQYF. The CDR3 coding sequence is TGCGCCAGCAGCGGACGCCGACAGGTTAAATCCTACGAGCAGTACTTC.

The chain has TRBV3-1 (or the pseudogene TRBV3-2) and TRBJ2-5; D is possibly TRBD2 (6 bases). CDR1 and CDR2 (germline): LGHDT, YNNKEL (reference sequence). The V gene lost 3 bases and the J gene lost 4 bases, with 18 bases spanning the gap. The CDR3 has 16 residues. The CDR3 spells CASSHNPRLDGETQYF. The DNA of the CDR3 is TGTGCCAGCAGCCACAATCCTAGACTAGACGGAGAGACCCAGTACTTC.

The rearrangement joins TRBV28 to TRBJ2-2; D unclear. The V and J ends lost 4 bases and 2 bases respectively, with 2 bases between them. The length of the CDR3 is 12 residues. From germline, CDR1 is MDHEN and CDR2 SYDVKM. The CDR3 region is CASSSNTGELFF. The CDR3 DNA sequence: TGTGCCAGCAGTTCTAACACCGGGGAGCTGTTTTTT.

V usage is TRBV19 and J usage is TRBJ2-5, with TRBD2 matching 9 bases. Germline V gene sequence: CDR1 LNHDA, CDR2 SQIVND (reference sequence). This CDR3 has 18 residues. The trim removed 1 base at V and 0 bases at J, leaving 9 bases unmatched. CDR3 DNA sequence: TGTGCCAGTAGTATAGGTAGCGGGAGCGGCGGATACCAAGAGACCCAGTACTTC. Amino acids: CASSIGSGSGGYQETQYF.

This clone has just a few counts. The chain employs TRBV5-4 and TRBJ2-1; 12 bases are shared with TRBD2. The CDR3 runs 15 residues. CDR1 and CDR2 (germline): SGHNT, YYREEE (reference sequence). The trim removed 4 bases at V and 5 bases at J, leaving 4 bases unmatched. This chain's CDR3 is CASSPWTSGNNEQFF. The CDR3 DNA follows: TGTGCCAGCAGCCCCTGGACTAGCGGGAACAATGAGCAGTTCTTC.

This clone appeared a few times. At one end the junction does not follow the germline gene, possibly because of a read error. CDR3 in DNA: TGCAGCGTTTCTACAGGGGGAAAACTGCTTTTT. It encodes CSVSTGGKLLF. This chain uses TRBV29-1 with TRBJ1-4; TRBD1 matches at 8 bases. The CDR3 is made up of 11 amino acids. Looked up from germline, CDR1 is SQVTM and CDR2 is ANQGSEA.

The chain joins TRBV28 to TRBJ1-5; 9 bases fit TRBD1. Germline lookup yields CDR1 MDHEN and CDR2 SYDVKM. This CDR3 is 15 amino acids long. Germline trimming cut 8 bases from V and 1 base from J; bases unmatched to any gene: 6. CDR3 sequence (DNA): TGTGCCAGCCAACCTACAGGGGGCAGCAATCAGCCCCAGCATTTT. Amino acid sequence: CASQPTGGSNQPQHF.

Only one count was recorded for this clone. The chain has TRBV11-2 and TRBJ1-5; D is possibly TRBD1 (5 bases). V was pared by 6 bases and J by 5 bases, with 11 bases between. Germline CDR1 and CDR2: SGHAT and FQNNGV. This CDR3 comprises 13 residues. CDR3 in DNA: TGTGCCAGCAGTTTCGGGGGAGATCAGCCCCAGCATTTT. Amino acids: CASSFGGDQPQHF.

The rearrangement uses TRBV24-1 and TRBJ1-3; weak D call: TRBD1 (6 bases). This CDR3 is 16 amino acids long. The V gene lost 3 bases and the J gene lost 0 bases, with 11 bases spanning the gap. CDR1 and CDR2 from the germline V gene are KGHDR and SFDVKD. DNA of the CDR3: TGTGCCACCAGTGATCCCCGGACAGACTCTGGAAACACCATATATTTT. Amino acids: CATSDPRTDSGNTIYF.

The genes are TRBV18 and TRBJ2-3; D may be TRBD1 (5 bases). The germline V gene has CDR1 KGHSH and CDR2 LQKENI. The CDR3 is 15 amino acids. Between the trimmed V and J ends, which lost 3 bases and 1 base, there was a span of 11 bases. CDR3 coding DNA: TGTGCCAGCTCACCGGGGCAGCTCGGCACAGATACGCAGTATTTT. This sequence encodes CASSPGQLGTDTQYF. Drawing the rest from reference TRBV18 and TRBJ2-3, the complete variable domain is NAGVMQNPRHLVRRRGQEARLRCSPMKGHSHVYWYRQLPEEGLKFMVYLQKENIIDESGMPKERFSAEFPKEGPSILRIQQVVRGDSAAYFCASSPGQLGTDTQYFGPGTRLTVL.

The chain has TRBV6-2 or TRBV6-3 and TRBJ2-1; D unresolved. The CDR3 length is 15 residues. CDR1 is MNHEY, CDR2 SVGEGT, per germline. V was cut by 4 bases and J by 2 bases, with 12 bases left in between. The CDR3 reads CASSLGSPTYNEQFF. The CDR3 nucleotides read TGTGCCAGCAGTTTGGGCAGCCCAACCTACAATGAGCAGTTCTTC.

The rearrangement uses TRBV7-9 and TRBJ1-2; 7 nucleotides align to TRBD1. This CDR3 is 13 amino acids long. The V and J ends lost 6 bases and 6 bases, in that order; junction bases with no gene match: 7. Looked up from germline, CDR1 is SEHNR and CDR2 is FQNEAQ (reference sequence). CDR3 coding DNA: TGTGCCAGCAGAACCGACAGGGTGGATGGCTACACCTTC. It codes for CASRTDRVDGYTF.

The V gene is TRBV19, the J gene TRBJ1-5; 12 bases line up with TRBD1. The junction had 8 bases not matched to a gene; V was cut back by 5 bases and J by 9 bases. Germline CDR1 reads LNHDA; CDR2 reads SQIVND (reference sequence). This CDR3 comprises 15 residues. This chain's CDR3 is CASSAGDRGLGPQHF. The CDR3, as DNA: TGTGCCAGTAGTGCCGGGGACAGGGGGCTCGGGCCCCAGCATTTT.

This chain uses TRBV5-1 with TRBJ1-1; tentatively, D is TRBD1 (6 bases). The germline V and J ends were trimmed by 3 bases and 6 bases, with 18 bases remaining between them. Germline V gives CDR1 SGHRS, CDR2 YFSETQ. The CDR3 runs to 15 residues. DNA for the CDR3: TGCGCCAGCAGCTCACCCGGGCGGGGGGCCTCTGAAGCTTTCTTT. Its protein is CASSSPGRGASEAFF.

CDR3 nucleotide sequence: TGTGCCAGCAGCTGGCGACTAGCGGGACTGAACGAGCAGTACTTC. It encodes CASSWRLAGLNEQYF. The V call is TRBV11-2, the J call TRBJ2-7; the match to TRBD2 covers 11 bases. The CDR3 extends over 15 amino acids. After removal of 4 bases from V and 5 bases from J, the junction contained 7 bases not matched to a gene. Germline V gives CDR1 SGHAT, CDR2 FQNNGV.

J is TRBJ2-7 and V is TRBV30, with 8 bases matching TRBD1. The CDR3 sequence is 13 residues long. Per germline, CDR1 GTSNPN and CDR2 SVGIG (reference sequence). The ends lost 1 base at V and 3 bases at J; junction bases unmatched: 2. CDR3 region: CAWSGDRSYEQYF. CDR3 nucleotide sequence: TGTGCCTGGAGTGGGGACAGGAGCTACGAGCAGTACTTC. The variable domain in full, completed from reference TRBV30 and TRBJ2-7, reads SQTIHQWPATLVQPVGSPLSLECTVEGTSNPNLYWYRQAAGRGLQLLFYSVGIGQISSEVPQNLSASRPQDRQFILSSKKLLLSDSGFYLCAWSGDRSYEQYFGPGTRLTVT.

The rearrangement links TRBV27 to TRBJ2-1; 8 nucleotides match TRBD2. V shed 5 bases, J shed 9 bases, and the junction held 12 bases outside the gene matches. There are 15 residues in the CDR3. Germline CDR1 and CDR2: MNHEY and SMNVEV (reference sequence). CDR3 sequence: CASSPTMRAGVEQFF. CDR3 nucleotides: TGTGCCAGCAGTCCCACCATGAGAGCGGGAGTTGAGCAGTTCTTC.

The rearrangement uses TRBV15 and TRBJ1-2; 8 bases align to TRBD1. This CDR3 has 15 residues. Germline values: CDR1 LNHNV, CDR2 YYDKDF (reference sequence). Unmatched junction bases numbered 1, after V lost 1 base and J lost 0 bases. The CDR3 DNA reads as TGTGCCACCAGCAGAGGGACAGGGTCTAACTATGGCTACACCTTC. Protein product: CATSRGTGSNYGYTF.

This chain connects TRBV2 to TRBJ1-2; the match to TRBD1 covers 7 bases. The J segment lost 3 bases and the V segment lost 8 bases, leaving 3 bases of the junction unmatched. CDR3 length equals 12 residues. Germline values: CDR1 SNHLY, CDR2 FYNNEI. Written as DNA, the CDR3 is TGTGCCAGCTACGACAGGGACTATGGCTACACCTTC. Translating it yields CASYDRDYGYTF.

This clone was seen a single time. CDR3 loop: CASSQDLWDRGRPLAGGVYEQYF. The CDR3 DNA reads TGTGCCAGCAGCCAAGATCTCTGGGACAGGGGGCGACCACTAGCGGGAGGGGTGTACGAGCAGTACTTC. The V gene is TRBV3-1 (or the pseudogene TRBV3-2), the J gene TRBJ2-7; tentatively, D is TRBD2 (13 bases). The CDR3 length is 23 residues. CDR1 is LGHDT and CDR2 is YNNKEL in the germline V gene (reference sequence). Trimming shortened V by 0 bases and J by 4 bases, and 37 bases separated the two germline ends.

This chain uses TRBV7-2 with TRBJ2-7, with 10 bases identical to TRBD2. The junction had 9 bases not matched to a gene; V was cut back by 3 bases and J by 1 base. The germline CDR1 and CDR2 sequences are SGHTA and FQGNSA. The CDR3 length is 17 residues. The CDR3 DNA is TGTGCCAGCAGCTTTTTGGTTGGTAGCGGGAGGTCCTACGAGCAGTACTTC. This sequence encodes CASSFLVGSGRSYEQYF.

The chain combines TRBV30 with TRBJ1-4; a possible D gene is TRBD1 (6 bases). The germline V gene has CDR1 GTSNPN and CDR2 SVGIG (reference sequence). Trimming shortened V by 8 bases and J by 8 bases, and 15 bases separated the two germline ends. CDR3 size: 12 residues. The CDR3 spells CAASPGEEKLFF. The CDR3 bases are TGTGCCGCCTCCCCAGGGGAGGAAAAACTGTTTTTT. Full variable domain (missing parts from reference TRBV30 and TRBJ1-4): SQTIHQWPATLVQPVGSPLSLECTVEGTSNPNLYWYRQAAGRGLQLLFYSVGIGQISSEVPQNLSASRPQDRQFILSSKKLLLSDSGFYLCAASPGEEKLFFGSGTQLSVL.

The gene calls are TRBV15 and TRBJ2-1; 12 nucleotides match TRBD2. V gave up 4 bases and J gave up 4 bases; unmatched junction bases: 5. Germline V gives CDR1 LNHNV, CDR2 YYDKDF (reference sequence). This CDR3 is built from 16 residues. The CDR3 is CATSTILAGGYNEQFF. The CDR3 DNA sequence: TGTGCCACCAGCACCATACTAGCGGGAGGATACAATGAGCAGTTCTTC.

The CDR3 region is CASSTVTGGYHYNEQFF. Here the CDR3 DNA reads TGTGCCAGCAGTACGGTTACAGGGGGCTACCATTACAATGAGCAGTTCTTC. This chain uses TRBV28 with TRBJ2-1, with 9 nucleotides matching TRBD1. The CDR3 runs 17 residues. CDR1 is MDHEN, CDR2 SYDVKM, per germline. V lost 5 bases and J lost 4; bases outside the gene matches: 12.

This clone has only a few counts. This chain uses TRBV2 with TRBJ1-1, with D perhaps TRBD1 (6 bases). Trimming took off 5 bases at V and 2 bases at J, with 9 bases between the two ends. Germline CDR1 reads SNHLY; CDR2 reads FYNNEI. The CDR3 is made up of 13 amino acids. This CDR3 is CASSTGINTEAFF. The DNA for the CDR3 is TGTGCCAGCAGTACAGGGATCAACACTGAAGCTTTCTTT.

The chain employs TRBV10-1 and TRBJ1-5; a possible D gene is TRBD1 (5 bases). The V gene lost 5 bases and the J gene lost 3 bases, with 8 bases spanning the gap. Germline loops: CDR1 WNHNN, CDR2 SYGVQD (reference sequence). The CDR3 loop spans 13 amino acids. CDR3 residues: CASSQGFNQPQHF. CDR3 sequence (DNA): TGCGCCAGCAGTCAGGGATTCAATCAGCCCCAGCATTTT.

The chain uses TRBV7-9 and TRBJ1-1; 11 nucleotides line up with TRBD1. The ends lost 5 bases at V and 10 bases at J; junction bases unmatched: 12. Looked up from germline, CDR1 is SEHNR and CDR2 is FQNEAQ (reference sequence). The CDR3 sequence is 15 residues long. CDR3 amino acids: CASSTLRDRGVGAFF. In DNA, the CDR3 is TGTGCCAGCAGCACCCTCCGGGACAGGGGGGTGGGAGCTTTCTTT.